This T cell receptor beta chain emerged from a study of cytomegalovirus exposure and HLA in healthy donors. This PCR relied on a set of 60 Vbeta primers and 13 Jbeta primers. Profiled with immunoSEQ multiplex PCR; TCRdb holds only in-frame clones, not every one. Of 85,000 to 95,000 clones detected, around 8% appear once; the ten largest clones hold over 2%. The CDR3 consists of 15 residues. Germline assignment: CDR1 MDHEN and CDR2 SYDVKM. The V gene end was trimmed by 6 bases and the J gene end by 6 bases; junction bases not matched to a gene: 10. What was sequenced was PBMCs. V is TRBV28 and J is TRBJ1-5, with TRBD1 matching 8 bases. The sequence was collected from a man aged 50 to 60 in good health and CMV-seronegative. The CDR3 spells CASSPTGGGIQPQHF. The CDR3 DNA reads as TGTGCCAGCAGCCCCACAGGGGGAGGTATTCAGCCCCAGCATTTT. Full variable domain (rest looked up from reference TRBV28 and TRBJ1-5): DVKVTQSSRYLVKRTGEKVFLECVQDMDHENMFWYRQDPGLGLRLIYFSYDVKMKEKGDIPEGYSVSREKKERFSLILESASTNQTSMYLCASSPTGGGIQPQHFGDGTRLSIL.